This T cell receptor (beta chain) is from a study of cytomegalovirus exposure and HLA in healthy donors. Germline V gene lookup returns CDR1 SGHNT and CDR2 YYREEE (reference sequence). The CDR3 loop spans 15 amino acids. V shed 5 bases, J shed 0 bases, and the junction held 4 bases outside the gene matches. PCR employed 60 Vbeta and 13 Jbeta primers. TCRdb's table, derived via immunoSEQ multiplex PCR, lists solely in-frame clones and lacks some. In the table there are more than 80,000 clones, more than 75% of which are singletons. The chain employs TRBV5-4 and TRBJ2-1, with TRBD1 identical over 8 bases. The clonotype was recovered from a young man in good health and CMV-seropositive. Sample: PBMCs. CDR3 in amino acids: CASRSGTGSYNEQFF. CDR3 DNA: TGTGCCAGCAGGTCCGGGACAGGCTCCTACAATGAGCAGTTCTTC.